The 32 T cell receptor beta chains given below trace back to one sample, sequenced in a study of blood T cell repertoires in COVID-19. Produced via immunoSEQ multiplex PCR; TCRdb's table is partial and in-frame only. The sample has under 200,000 clones, 79% seen once. The source material was peripheral blood. Receptor source: a woman in her sixties with COVID-19, enrolled during active disease.

The gene calls are TRBV29-1 and TRBJ2-1, with 10 bases that match TRBD2. There are 15 residues in the CDR3. The trim removed 0 bases at V and 4 bases at J, leaving 3 bases unmatched. Germline CDR1 is SQVTM and CDR2 is ANQGSEA. The CDR3 DNA is TGCAGCGTTGAAGATAGGACTAGCGGTTACAATGAGCAGTTCTTC. Protein sequence: CSVEDRTSGYNEQFF.

The chain combines TRBV7-3 with TRBJ2-2; D not resolved. CDR1 and CDR2 from the germline V gene are SGHTA and FQGTGA. The CDR3 sequence is 15 residues long. V was shortened by 5 bases and J by 3 bases, with 13 bases between the two germline ends. CDR3 loop: CASSPLGGDTGELFF. As DNA, the CDR3 is TGTGCCAGCAGCCCCCTCGGTGGAGACACCGGGGAGCTGTTTTTT.

In this sample, this clone turned up many times. The gene calls are TRBV9 and TRBJ1-6; D call uncertain. The V end lost 3 bases, the J end lost 5 bases, and 9 bases lay between the germline ends. Germline values: CDR1 SGDLS, CDR2 YYNGEE. The CDR3 is 14 amino acids. This CDR3 reads CASSADTDNSPLHF. CDR3 nucleotide sequence: TGTGCCAGCAGCGCAGACACCGATAATTCACCCCTCCACTTT.

The chain couples TRBV6-2 or TRBV6-3 to TRBJ2-1; the D is unclear. V was clipped by 3 bases and J by 9 bases, with 9 bases between them. Germline assignment: CDR1 MNHEY and CDR2 SVGEGT. This CDR3 comprises 12 residues. The CDR3 sequence: CASSYVTGEQFF. The DNA of the CDR3 is TGTGCCAGCAGTTATGTCACGGGTGAGCAGTTCTTC.

The chain is built from TRBV2 and TRBJ2-2, with D maybe TRBD2 (5 bases). CDR1 and CDR2 (germline): SNHLY, FYNNEI. Trimming pared 4 bases from V and 5 bases from J, leaving 14 bases between. This CDR3 region has 15 residues. The CDR3: CASSANVAGTGELFF. The CDR3 DNA is TGTGCCAGCAGTGCCAACGTGGCGGGTACCGGGGAGCTGTTTTTT.

In this sample, this clone turned up many times. One end of the junction is discordant with germline, which a read error may explain. V usage is TRBV28 and J usage is TRBJ2-5; tentatively, D is TRBD2 (5 bases). CDR1 MDHEN and CDR2 SYDVKM come from the germline V gene. This CDR3 spans 14 amino acids. The CDR3 coding sequence is TGTGCCAGCACATATGTGTTAGCGCAAGGGACCCAGTACTTC. Translating it yields CASTYVLAQGTQYF.

This clone was seen a single time. The chain has TRBV28 and TRBJ1-1; D is possibly TRBD1 (6 bases). CDR3 length equals 14 residues. Germline assignment: CDR1 MDHEN and CDR2 SYDVKM. The V end was cut by 5 bases, the J end by 7 bases, with 17 bases between. CDR3 in DNA: TGTGCCAGCAGTGCCTCCGGGACACACATTGAAGCTTTCTTT. Translation: CASSASGTHIEAFF.

The J gene is TRBJ2-2, the V gene TRBV7-3, with 12 positions matching TRBD2. Trimming cost V 4 bases and J 6 bases; bases outside gene matches: 6. This CDR3 spans 16 amino acids. Germline loops: CDR1 SGHTA, CDR2 FQGTGA. The CDR3 protein is CASSSPSGGDPGELFF. DNA for the CDR3: TGTGCCAGCAGCTCACCTAGCGGGGGGGACCCCGGGGAGCTGTTTTTT.

The chain uses TRBV18 and TRBJ2-2; 8 bases are shared with TRBD1. The junction had 6 bases not matched to a gene; V was cut back by 5 bases and J by 4 bases. Germline V gene data show CDR1 as KGHSH and CDR2 as LQKENI. This CDR3 is built from 15 residues. CDR3 coding DNA: TGTGCCAGCTCAACAGGACAGGGTGGCACCGGGGAGCTGTTTTTT. Translated: CASSTGQGGTGELFF.

The chain carries TRBV7-6 and TRBJ2-7; TRBD1 might be the D (6 bases). Germline CDR1 reads SGHVS; CDR2 reads FNYEAQ. V was clipped by 1 base and J by 4 bases, with 20 bases between them. The CDR3 has 17 residues. The CDR3 here is CASSLGAPGHGLYEQYF. CDR3 in DNA: TGTGCCAGCAGCTTAGGGGCACCGGGACACGGATTATACGAGCAGTACTTC.

This chain connects TRBV24-1 to TRBJ2-7, with 13 bases identical to TRBD2. Looked up from germline, CDR1 is KGHDR and CDR2 is SFDVKD. J was trimmed by 4 bases and V by 8 bases; bases with no gene match: 7. CDR3 size: 15 residues. CDR3 protein: CATNGTSGEGYEQYV. In nucleotides, the CDR3 is TGTGCCACCAATGGGACTAGCGGGGAAGGATACGAGCAGTACGTC.

The chain has TRBV6-5 and TRBJ2-7; 7 bases line up with TRBD1. This CDR3 comprises 14 residues. Germline V gene data show CDR1 as MNHEY and CDR2 as SVGAGI. V lost 5 bases, J lost 2 bases, and 6 bases stayed unmatched. CDR3 amino acids: CASSHRDSPYEQYF. The CDR3 DNA reads TGTGCCAGCAGTCACCGGGACAGTCCCTACGAGCAGTACTTC.

The rearrangement links TRBV6-5 to TRBJ2-1; 11 positions match TRBD1. CDR1 and CDR2 from the germline V gene are MNHEY and SVGAGI. V dropped 2 bases and J dropped 8; count of bases not matched to a gene: 5. The CDR3 runs 15 residues. The CDR3 loop is CASSYRTGGFDEQFF. The CDR3 DNA is TGTGCCAGCAGTTACCGGACAGGGGGCTTCGATGAGCAGTTCTTC.

V and J are TRBV7-2 and TRBJ2-1, with D unresolved. Trimming shortened V by 1 base and J by 7 bases, and 8 bases separated the two germline ends. The germline V gene encodes CDR1 SGHTA and CDR2 FQGNSA. The CDR3 consists of 13 residues. CDR3 residues: CASSLVFRNEQFF. CDR3 sequence (DNA): TGTGCCAGCAGCTTAGTTTTCAGAAATGAGCAGTTCTTC.

V usage is TRBV5-1 and J usage is TRBJ1-1, with D perhaps matching TRBD1 (6 bases). This CDR3 has 15 residues. V gave up 4 bases and J gave up 1 base, with 14 bases separating them. Germline values: CDR1 SGHRS, CDR2 YFSETQ. As DNA, the CDR3 is TGCGCCAGCAGCCCTAGCTTACAGGGGAACACTGAAGCTTTCTTT. Translating gives CASSPSLQGNTEAFF.

This clone has a handful of counts. The chain carries TRBV7-3 and TRBJ2-1; 14 bases agree with TRBD2. CDR3 size: 16 residues. V lost 4 bases and J lost 3; bases outside the gene matches: 2. The germline gives CDR1 SGHTA, CDR2 FQGTGA. CDR3 sequence (DNA): TGTGCCAGCAGCTGGGGACTAGCGGGGGTCTACAATGAGCAGTTCTTC. Its translation: CASSWGLAGVYNEQFF. Based on the CDR3 plus reference TRBV7-3 and TRBJ2-1, the full variable domain is GAGVSQTPSNKVTEKGKYVELRCDPISGHTALYWYRQSLGQGPEFLIYFQGTGAADDSGLPNDRFFAVRPEGSVSTLKIQRTERGDSAVYLCASSWGLAGVYNEQFFGPGTRLTVL.

The rearrangement uses TRBV3-1 (or the pseudogene TRBV3-2) and TRBJ1-5; 9 bases agree with TRBD1. Germline assignment: CDR1 LGHDT and CDR2 YNNKEL (reference sequence). J gave up 6 bases and V 3 bases, and 6 bases lay outside the gene matches. This CDR3 region has 15 residues. CDR3 nucleotide sequence: TGTGCCAGCAGCCAGGGTACAGGGGGCGGTCAGCCCCAGCATTTT. Translating gives CASSQGTGGGQPQHF.

The chain links TRBV6-5 to TRBJ1-2; D ambiguous. The CDR3 runs 13 residues. Germline lookup yields CDR1 MNHEY and CDR2 SVGAGI. The CDR3 DNA follows: TGTGGACTTTGGAGGTTAGCTAACTATGGCTACACCTTC. Its protein is CGLWRLANYGYTF.

The J gene is TRBJ1-1, the V gene TRBV19; 8 bases are shared with TRBD1. The CDR3 is 17 amino acids. CDR1 and CDR2 (germline): LNHDA, SQIVND (reference sequence). Trimming cost V 4 bases and J 5 bases; bases outside gene matches: 15. This chain's CDR3 is CASSKGGTGTWGTEAFF. Here the CDR3 DNA reads TGTGCCAGTAGTAAAGGAGGGACAGGAACTTGGGGGACTGAAGCTTTCTTT.

The CDR3: CAWGGAANSPLHF. CDR3 coding DNA: TGTGCCTGGGGGGGAGCGGCGAATTCACCCCTCCACTTT. The chain has TRBV30 and TRBJ1-6, with a possible D match to TRBD1 (5 bases). Germline CDR1 reads GTSNPN; CDR2 reads SVGIG (reference sequence). The CDR3 consists of 13 residues. V shed 5 bases and J shed 7 bases, with 12 bases lying between them. Full variable domain (outside the CDR3, taken from reference TRBV30 and TRBJ1-6): SQTIHQWPATLVQPVGSPLSLECTVEGTSNPNLYWYRQAAGRGLQLLFYSVGIGQISSEVPQNLSASRPQDRQFILSSKKLLLSDSGFYLCAWGGAANSPLHFGNGTRLTVT.

The chain is built from TRBV1 and TRBJ1-4. TRBV1 is listed as a pseudogene. The CDR3 is made up of 16 amino acids. CDR3 residues: CTSSHNTGSAAEKLFF. CDR3 DNA: TGCACCAGCAGCCACAACACGGGGTCAGCCGCGGAAAAACTGTTTTTT.

This clone was found a few times. The rearrangement joins TRBV5-1 to TRBJ2-3, with a weak D call TRBD2 (6 bases). This CDR3 contains 16 residues. V was clipped by 2 bases and J by 5 bases, with 18 bases between them. Germline V gene lookup returns CDR1 SGHRS and CDR2 YFSETQ. The CDR3 here is CASSFPRRELGDTQYF. The CDR3 nucleotides read TGCGCCAGCAGCTTTCCCAGGCGGGAACTGGGAGATACGCAGTATTTT. Supplemented by reference TRBV5-1 and TRBJ2-3, the full variable domain reads KAGVTQTPRYLIKTRGQQVTLSCSPISGHRSVSWYQQTPGQGLQFLFEYFSETQRNKGNFPGRFSGRQFSNSRSEMNVSTLELGDSALYLCASSFPRRELGDTQYFGPGTRLTVL.

CDR3 sequence: CASSQAGVGYTF. The CDR3 DNA reads TGTGCCAGCAGCCAGGCGGGGGTTGGCTACACCTTC. The J gene is TRBJ1-2, the V gene TRBV11-2; possible D gene TRBD1, 5 bases. Germline CDR1 and CDR2: SGHAT and FQNNGV. The CDR3 contains 12 residues. Trimming took off 5 bases at V and 7 bases at J, with 11 bases between the two ends.

J is TRBJ1-4 and V is TRBV28, with D unresolved. Trimming removed 3 bases from V and 3 bases from J, with 8 bases in between. The CDR3 extends over 14 amino acids. Germline V gene lookup returns CDR1 MDHEN and CDR2 SYDVKM. CDR3: CASSFGLANEKLFF. DNA of the CDR3: TGTGCCAGCAGTTTCGGGTTAGCTAATGAAAAACTGTTTTTT.

The chain employs TRBV28 and TRBJ1-5; D might be TRBD1 (6 bases). Germline assignment: CDR1 MDHEN and CDR2 SYDVKM. There are 15 residues in the CDR3. V was trimmed by 6 bases and J by 3 bases, leaving 15 bases between them. This chain's CDR3 is CASRKSTGNNQPQHF. The CDR3 DNA reads TGTGCCAGCAGAAAAAGCACAGGGAACAATCAGCCCCAGCATTTT. Combining the CDR3 with reference TRBV28 and TRBJ1-5 gives the whole variable domain DVKVTQSSRYLVKRTGEKVFLECVQDMDHENMFWYRQDPGLGLRLIYFSYDVKMKEKGDIPEGYSVSREKKERFSLILESASTNQTSMYLCASRKSTGNNQPQHFGDGTRLSIL.

V gene TRBV5-8 combines with J gene TRBJ2-5; 10 positions agree with TRBD2. The CDR3 totals 15 residues. Germline values: CDR1 SGHTS, CDR2 YDEGEE. V dropped 3 bases and J dropped 8; count of bases not matched to a gene: 10. CDR3 amino acids: CASSSGLAAAGTQYF. For the CDR3, the DNA is TGTGCCAGCAGCTCCGGACTAGCGGCCGCCGGTACCCAGTACTTC.

The chain joins TRBV7-9 to TRBJ1-3; no clear D gene. The CDR3 spans 14 residues. V was cut by 4 bases and J by 4 bases, with 11 bases left in between. Germline V gives CDR1 SEHNR, CDR2 FQNEAQ (reference sequence). The CDR3 bases are TGTGCCAGCAGCTCCGCACTTCAAGGAAACACCATATATTTT. This encodes CASSSALQGNTIYF.

CDR3 sequence reads: CASSLAKLGLTDTQYF. The CDR3 DNA reads as TGTGCCAGCAGCTTGGCCAAGCTGGGGCTCACAGATACGCAGTATTTT. The J gene is TRBJ2-3, the V gene TRBV5-4; D might be TRBD1 (5 bases). Germline V gene sequence: CDR1 SGHNT, CDR2 YYREEE (reference sequence). V shed 0 bases and J shed 2 bases, with 13 bases lying between them. CDR3 length: 16 residues.

The chain combines TRBV5-1 with TRBJ1-1, with D possibly being TRBD1 (6 bases). V gave up 0 bases and J gave up 2 bases, with 14 bases separating them. CDR1 is SGHRS, CDR2 YFSETQ, per germline. The CDR3 consists of 16 residues. CDR3 in amino acids: CASSLEVGAKNTEAFF. CDR3 bases: TGCGCCAGCAGCTTGGAAGTGGGGGCGAAAAACACTGAAGCTTTCTTT.

V usage is TRBV18 and J usage is TRBJ2-1; the match to TRBD1 covers 8 bases. The CDR3 consists of 15 residues. CDR1 and CDR2 from the germline V gene are KGHSH and LQKENI. With V trimmed by 5 bases and J by 3 bases, 6 bases remained unmatched. CDR3 coding DNA: TGTGCCAGCTCAACCGGACAGGGACTCTACAATGAGCAGTTCTTC. Translating gives CASSTGQGLYNEQFF.

V gene TRBV6-2 or TRBV6-3 combines with J gene TRBJ1-5; D perhaps matches TRBD1 (6 bases). The CDR3 loop spans 14 amino acids. The V gene's germline CDR1 is MNHEY and CDR2 SVGEGT. Trimming pared 6 bases from V and 8 bases from J, leaving 17 bases between. This CDR3 is CASSQDRIMKPQHF. The CDR3 region has the DNA TGTGCCAGCAGCCAGGACAGAATCATGAAGCCCCAGCATTTT.

The chain uses TRBV7-8 and TRBJ2-7, with a weak D call TRBD2 (6 bases). With 0 bases removed from V and 3 bases from J, the gap between germline ends came to 12 bases. CDR1 is SGHVS and CDR2 is FQNEAQ in the germline V gene. The CDR3 has 15 amino acids. The CDR3 DNA is TGTGCCAGCAGCTTAGCGAGTCTAGCGCACTACGAGCAGTACTTC. Amino acids: CASSLASLAHYEQYF.